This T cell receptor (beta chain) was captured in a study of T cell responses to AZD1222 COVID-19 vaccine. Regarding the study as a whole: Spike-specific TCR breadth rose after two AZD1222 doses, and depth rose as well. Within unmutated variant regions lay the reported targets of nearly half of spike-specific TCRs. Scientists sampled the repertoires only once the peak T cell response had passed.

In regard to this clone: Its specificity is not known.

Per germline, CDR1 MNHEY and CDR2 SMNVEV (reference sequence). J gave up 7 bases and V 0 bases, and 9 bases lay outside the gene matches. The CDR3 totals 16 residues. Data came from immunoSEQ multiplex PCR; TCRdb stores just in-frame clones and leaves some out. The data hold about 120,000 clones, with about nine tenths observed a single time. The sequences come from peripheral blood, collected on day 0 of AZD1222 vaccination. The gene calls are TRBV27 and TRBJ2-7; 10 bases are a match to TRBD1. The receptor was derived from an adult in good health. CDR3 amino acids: CASSLSWDRGLEEQYF. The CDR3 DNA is TGTGCCAGCAGTTTATCATGGGACAGGGGTCTAGAAGAGCAGTACTTC.